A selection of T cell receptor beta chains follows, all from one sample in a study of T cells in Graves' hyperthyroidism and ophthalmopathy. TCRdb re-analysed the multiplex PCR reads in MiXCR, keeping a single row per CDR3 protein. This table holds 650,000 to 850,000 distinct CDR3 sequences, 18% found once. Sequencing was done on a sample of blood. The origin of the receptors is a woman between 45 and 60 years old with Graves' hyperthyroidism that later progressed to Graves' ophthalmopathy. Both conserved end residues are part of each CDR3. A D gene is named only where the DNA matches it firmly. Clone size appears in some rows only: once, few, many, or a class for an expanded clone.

CASSLSGGGGEQFF	TGTGCCAGCAGTTTATCGGGCGGGGGTGGTGAGCAGTTCTTC	few	TRBD2	TRBV27	TRBJ2-1
CASSLMGGQNTEAFF	TGTGCCAGCAGCTTAATGGGGGGCCAGAACACTGAAGCTTTCTTT	.	.	TRBV11-3	TRBJ1-1
CASSLIPSYEQFF	TGTGCCAGCAGCTTAATCCCCTCCTATGAGCAGTTCTTC	few	.	TRBV7-3	TRBJ2-1
CAISGQGADTQYF	TGTGCCATCAGTGGGCAGGGAGCGGATACGCAGTATTTT	.	.	TRBV10-3	TRBJ2-3
CASSFERQGDGKLFF	TGTGCCAGCAGTTTTGAACGGCAGGGGGATGGAAAACTGTTTTTT	.	TRBD1	TRBV6-1	TRBJ1-4
CASSLLGQGVTEAFF	TGTGCCAGCAGCTTACTTGGACAGGGGGTGACTGAAGCTTTCTTT	.	TRBD1	TRBV13	TRBJ1-1
CASLRQGDPSTDTQYF	TGTGCCAGTCTACGCCAGGGGGATCCTAGCACAGATACGCAGTATTTT	few	TRBD1	TRBV19	TRBJ2-3
CASSLVRGLGNTIYF	TGTGCCAGCAGTTTAGTCAGGGGGCTGGGAAACACCATATATTTT	many	TRBD1	TRBV12-3/TRBV12-4	TRBJ1-3
CASYGFGTGELFF	TGTGCCAGCTACGGGTTTGGCACCGGGGAGCTGTTTTTT	few	.	TRBV6-1	TRBJ2-2
CASSLSPGRINGYTF	TGTGCCAGCAGTTTATCCCCCGGACGTATCAATGGCTACACCTTC	.	.	TRBV27	TRBJ1-2
CASSQVPTTNEKLFF	TGCGCCAGCAGCCAAGTTCCCACAACTAATGAAAAACTGTTTTTT	few	.	TRBV4-1	TRBJ1-4
CSVEQGAGDIQYF	TGCAGCGTTGAACAGGGGGCGGGGGACATTCAGTACTTC	few	.	TRBV29-1	TRBJ2-4
CASSQGWDQPQHF	TGTGCCAGCAGCCAAGGGTGGGATCAGCCCCAGCATTTT	many	.	TRBV4-2	TRBJ1-5